This T cell receptor beta chain is from a study of blood T cell repertoires in COVID-19. Across the whole study: Specimens from acute and convalescent COVID-19 originated in the United States, Italy and Spain. Nucleic acid was either cDNA or gDNA, and it came from T cells, B-cell-depleted T cells, or PBMCs.

During active infection, Seattle patients enrolled and were then monitored through disease. Germline assignment: CDR1 LNHDA and CDR2 SQIVND (reference sequence). This CDR3 has 16 residues. Trimming at V came to 5 bases and at J to 4 bases, leaving 9 bases not matched to a gene. Authors' processing steps: Estimated nucleated cell counts came from reference gene primer amplification. Clones were sequenced by immunoSEQ multiplex PCR, and TCRdb holds only the in-frame ones, with some missing. For V, J and clone size, that table is used; D and trimming come from the DNA. The repertoire has 200,000 to 300,000 clones, 80% to 90% of them found once; the top ten carry 7.5% to 8%.

The TCR comes from an elderly woman with COVID-19, enrolled during active disease. The chain carries TRBV19 and TRBJ2-3; the match to TRBD2 covers 10 bases. Sequencing was done on a sample of peripheral blood. CDR3 loop: CASSPPPSGRADTQYF. The CDR3, as DNA: TGTGCCAGTAGTCCACCCCCAAGCGGGAGGGCAGATACGCAGTATTTT.